This passage covers 29 T cell receptor beta chains from one sample sequenced in a study of T cell responses to AZD1222 COVID-19 vaccine. Generated by immunoSEQ multiplex PCR, the TCRdb table keeps only in-frame clones and is missing some. The table includes 170,000 or so clones, approximately 90% detected once. The sample was peripheral blood, taken on day 0 of AZD1222 vaccination. The receptors were gathered from an adult in good health.

The chain joins TRBV7-9 to TRBJ2-3; D gene uncertain. Looked up from germline, CDR1 is SEHNR and CDR2 is FQNEAQ (reference sequence). The CDR3 contains 14 residues. The V end lost 5 bases, the J end lost 6 bases, and 15 bases lay between the germline ends. CDR3 nucleotides: TGTGCCAGCAGCACTTATACCTCTCGGGATACGCAGTATTTT. This translates into CASSTYTSRDTQYF.

The V call is TRBV5-1, the J call TRBJ1-1; D might be TRBD1 (6 bases). V lost 1 base and J lost 3, with 13 bases in between. CDR3 length: 15 residues. Germline loops: CDR1 SGHRS, CDR2 YFSETQ. CDR3 nucleotide sequence: TGCGCCAGCAGCTTGTCTTCAGGGGTCGACACTGAAGCTTTCTTT. Translating gives CASSLSSGVDTEAFF.

This rearrangement joins TRBV2 to TRBJ2-2, with D hard to call. CDR3 size: 12 residues. Germline CDR1 is SNHLY and CDR2 is FYNNEI. The germline V and J ends were trimmed by 8 bases and 6 bases, with 10 bases remaining between them. The CDR3 reads CASLAGAGELFF. In DNA, the CDR3 is TGTGCCAGCCTCGCAGGCGCCGGGGAGCTGTTTTTT.

The V and J genes are TRBV6-2 or TRBV6-3 and TRBJ2-1, with D unclear. The length of the CDR3 is 14 residues. V was trimmed by 0 bases and J by 9 bases, leaving 12 bases between them. The germline V gene has CDR1 MNHEY and CDR2 SVGEGT. CDR3 sequence: CASSYSSSLAEQFF. As DNA, the CDR3 is TGTGCCAGCAGTTACTCGAGTAGCCTCGCTGAGCAGTTCTTC.

The CDR3 reads CASKTWDRVNYGYTF. The CDR3 DNA sequence: TGTGCCAGCAAAACCTGGGACAGAGTTAACTATGGCTACACCTTC. This chain connects TRBV2 to TRBJ1-2; 7 positions agree with TRBD1. V lost 7 bases to trimming and J lost 1 base; unmatched junction nucleotides: 9. This CDR3 comprises 15 residues. The germline CDR1 and CDR2 sequences are SNHLY and FYNNEI.

The chain has TRBV5-1 and TRBJ1-1, with 7 bases matching TRBD1. CDR3 length equals 16 residues. V was pared by 4 bases and J by 4 bases, with 13 bases of the junction left unmatched. In germline, CDR1 is SGHRS, CDR2 YFSETQ. For the CDR3, the DNA is TGCGCCAGCAGCGAAGGGACAGCACTTGGGAGCACTGAAGCTTTCTTT. Translated, it gives CASSEGTALGSTEAFF.

The CDR3: CASSDRADNSPLHF. As DNA, the CDR3 is TGTGCCAGCAGTGACCGGGCGGATAATTCACCCCTCCACTTT. This chain links TRBV6-4 with TRBJ1-6; no firm D call. Deletions cut 2 bases from V and 5 bases from J, with 7 bases between. Germline CDR1 reads MRHNA; CDR2 reads SNTAGT. The CDR3 spans 14 residues.

The chain carries TRBV6-4 and TRBJ2-1; D assignment may be TRBD1 or TRBD2 (6 bases each). V lost 2 bases and J lost 8, with 16 bases in between. Per germline, CDR1 MRHNA and CDR2 SNTAGT. This CDR3 region has 15 residues. CDR3 nucleotides: TGTGCCAGCAGTGACGAGTCAGGGGAGGTCGATGAGCAGTTCTTC. Protein: CASSDESGEVDEQFF.

The genes are TRBV12-3 or TRBV12-4 and TRBJ2-1, with 7 bases matching TRBD1. CDR3 length equals 13 residues. The junction had 6 bases not matched to a gene; V was cut back by 7 bases and J by 6 bases. The CDR3 DNA reads as TGTGCCAGCATTCTAGGGACAGCCAATGAGCAGTTCTTC. This codes for CASILGTANEQFF.

This chain joins TRBV21-1 and TRBJ2-5; the table gives TRBD2 as D, unverified against the DNA. TRBV21-1 is noted as a pseudogene. The CDR3 is 17 residues long. The CDR3 loop reads CASSISLGGASQETQYF. Written as DNA, the CDR3 is TGTGCCAGCAGCATATCCTTGGGCGGGGCATCGCAAGAGACCCAGTACTTC.

This chain links TRBV3-1 (or the pseudogene TRBV3-2) with TRBJ1-1; 7 nucleotides match TRBD1. The germline V gene encodes CDR1 LGHDT and CDR2 YNNKEL (reference sequence). The CDR3 length is 15 residues. The trim removed 1 base at V and 0 bases at J, leaving 2 bases unmatched. The CDR3 protein is CASSQGGTVNTEAFF. In DNA, the CDR3 is TGTGCCAGCAGCCAAGGAGGGACAGTGAACACTGAAGCTTTCTTT.

The rearrangement joins TRBV5-5 to TRBJ1-2; D gene unclear. The germline CDR1 and CDR2 sequences are SGHKS and YYEKEE (reference sequence). The length of the CDR3 is 14 residues. The V gene lost 0 bases and the J gene lost 2 bases, with 8 bases spanning the gap. For the CDR3, the DNA is TGTGCCAGCAGCTTGGACGGCCAGAACTATGGCTACACCTTC. It encodes CASSLDGQNYGYTF.

This clone was found once. The chain couples TRBV6-5 to TRBJ1-1; 7 bases line up with TRBD1. Trimming cost V 2 bases and J 3 bases; bases outside gene matches: 6. This CDR3 is built from 15 residues. CDR1 and CDR2 from the germline V gene are MNHEY and SVGAGI. CDR3 residues: CASSYVAGGDTEAFF. The CDR3 coding sequence is TGTGCCAGCAGTTACGTCGCAGGGGGGGACACTGAAGCTTTCTTT.

The V gene is TRBV19, the J gene TRBJ1-5, with 9 bases that match TRBD1. V was pared by 2 bases and J by 6 bases, with 5 bases of the junction left unmatched. The germline V gene has CDR1 LNHDA and CDR2 SQIVND (reference sequence). The CDR3 has 15 residues. The DNA of the CDR3 is TGTGCCAGTAGTATATCGGGACAGGGCAGTCAGCCCCAGCATTTT. Translated: CASSISGQGSQPQHF.

The chain recombines TRBV4-3 with TRBJ2-7; D remains ambiguous. Germline CDR1 and CDR2: LGHNA and YSLEER. The CDR3 has 11 residues. Trimming removed 2 bases from V and 4 bases from J, with 3 bases in between. The CDR3 is CASSQWYEQYF. The CDR3 nucleotides read TGCGCCAGCAGCCAATGGTACGAGCAGTACTTC.

The chain links TRBV28 to TRBJ2-4; D may be TRBD1 (6 bases). Germline values: CDR1 MDHEN, CDR2 SYDVKM. The CDR3 is made up of 15 amino acids. V was pared by 2 bases and J by 8 bases, with 16 bases between. The CDR3 here is CASSLRQAASDIQYF. For the CDR3, the DNA is TGTGCCAGCAGTTTAAGACAGGCCGCGTCGGACATTCAGTACTTC.

This rearrangement joins TRBV7-8 to TRBJ2-7, with 9 bases matching TRBD2. Unmatched junction bases numbered 3, after V lost 5 bases and J lost 4 bases. Germline V lookup: CDR1 SGHVS, CDR2 FQNEAQ. CDR3 size: 13 residues. In DNA form, the CDR3 reads TGTGCCAGCAGCCCGCGGGGGGGGTACGAGCAGTACTTC. Amino acids: CASSPRGGYEQYF.

This sequence joins TRBV7-3 and TRBJ1-6; the D is unclear. This CDR3 has 15 residues. Germline V CDR1 and CDR2: SGHTA, FQGTGA. Trimming removed 5 bases at V and 7 bases at J, with 15 bases between. CDR3 sequence (DNA): TGTGCCAGCAGCGCTAGACTCTTGGGGAATTCACCCCTCCACTTT. Translating gives CASSARLLGNSPLHF. The full variable domain, in which reference TRBV7-3 and TRBJ1-6 provide the parts outside the CDR3, is GAGVSQTPSNKVTEKGKYVELRCDPISGHTALYWYRQSLGQGPEFLIYFQGTGAADDSGLPNDRFFAVRPEGSVSTLKIQRTERGDSAVYLCASSARLLGNSPLHFGNGTRLTVT.

This chain links TRBV5-1 with TRBJ2-3; possible D gene TRBD2, 7 bases. The CDR3 is made up of 15 amino acids. CDR1 is SGHRS, CDR2 YFSETQ, per germline. Trimming removed 2 bases at V and 10 bases at J, with 20 bases between. The DNA for the CDR3 is TGCGCCAGCAGCTTTCAGAATGAGGGGGGGTTCGCGCAGTATTTT. Protein sequence: CASSFQNEGGFAQYF.

This chain connects TRBV11-2 to TRBJ1-1, with D possibly being TRBD1 (6 bases). Trimming removed 5 bases from V and 1 base from J, with 14 bases in between. The CDR3 has 15 residues. Germline CDR1 and CDR2: SGHAT and FQNNGV. The CDR3 DNA is TGTGCCAGCAGCACCGCCCTGGACAGGAACACTGAAGCTTTCTTT. Its protein product is CASSTALDRNTEAFF.

Note on this clone: A read error may account for a junction end that differs from germline. V and J are TRBV5-1 and TRBJ1-3, with 10 bases that match TRBD1. CDR3 size: 16 residues. CDR1 and CDR2 (germline): SGHRS, YFSETQ. The CDR3 DNA follows: TGCGCCAGCACCTTGGGACAGGGGCCCTCTGGAAACACCATATATTTT. Translating it yields CASTLGQGPSGNTIYF.

This clone appeared a single time. The chain joins TRBV3-1 (or the pseudogene TRBV3-2) to TRBJ1-2, with 9 positions matching TRBD1. The V and J ends lost 4 bases and 1 base, in that order; junction bases with no gene match: 13. Germline loops: CDR1 LGHDT, CDR2 YNNKEL (reference sequence). The CDR3 is 18 residues long. CDR3 coding DNA: TGTGCCAGCAGCCCTCGCAAACTCCGGGACAGGGATAACTATGGCTACACCTTC. Amino acids: CASSPRKLRDRDNYGYTF.

This chain connects TRBV6-5 to TRBJ1-1; D is uncertain. The V gene's germline CDR1 is MNHEY and CDR2 SVGAGI. Trimming removed 5 bases from V and 0 bases from J, with 7 bases in between. The CDR3 has 13 amino acids. CDR3 region: CASSTTLNTEAFF. The CDR3 DNA reads TGTGCCAGCAGTACGACACTGAACACTGAAGCTTTCTTT.

The rearrangement joins TRBV30 to TRBJ1-1; D perhaps matches TRBD1 (5 bases). The germline CDR1 and CDR2 sequences are GTSNPN and SVGIG (reference sequence). The germline V and J ends were trimmed by 0 bases and 2 bases, with 13 bases remaining between them. This CDR3 has 15 amino acids. CDR3 sequence (DNA): TGTGCCTGGAGTGTACAGGTCAGGGTAAACACTGAAGCTTTCTTT. Its protein is CAWSVQVRVNTEAFF.

The rearrangement uses TRBV5-5 and TRBJ1-5, with unresolved D. Germline CDR1 is SGHKS and CDR2 is YYEKEE (reference sequence). The CDR3 sequence is 12 residues long. V was trimmed by 0 bases and J by 7 bases, leaving 5 bases between them. CDR3 region: CASSLVGQPQHF. The DNA for the CDR3 is TGTGCCAGCAGCTTGGTGGGGCAGCCCCAGCATTTT. Full variable domain (missing parts from reference TRBV5-5 and TRBJ1-5): DAGVTQSPTHLIKTRGQQVTLRCSPISGHKSVSWYQQVLGQGPQFIFQYYEKEERGRGNFPDRFSARQFPNYSSELNVNALLLGDSALYLCASSLVGQPQHFGDGTRLSIL.

The sample holds a few counts of this clone. J is TRBJ1-6 and V is TRBV6-5; D uncertain. The CDR3 sequence is 13 residues long. Germline assignment: CDR1 MNHEY and CDR2 SVGAGI. The germline V and J ends were trimmed by 9 bases and 7 bases, with 13 bases remaining between them. CDR3 nucleotide sequence: TGTGCCAGTCATGGTCGGGTAAATTCACCCCTCCACTTT. The encoded protein is CASHGRVNSPLHF.

The chain uses TRBV5-1 and TRBJ1-4, with TRBD1 matching 9 bases. The J segment lost 4 bases and the V segment lost 4 bases, leaving 8 bases of the junction unmatched. This CDR3 is built from 16 residues. Germline values: CDR1 SGHRS, CDR2 YFSETQ. The CDR3 loop reads CASSLEGTGSNEKLFF. DNA of the CDR3: TGCGCCAGCAGCCTGGAGGGGACAGGGAGTAATGAAAAACTGTTTTTT.

V and J are TRBV10-3 and TRBJ2-7, with D tentatively TRBD2 (6 bases). Trimming cost V 0 bases and J 4 bases, with 16 bases left between them. Germline-derived CDR1 and CDR2 are ENHRY and SYGVKD. The CDR3 extends over 16 amino acids. CDR3 loop: CAISESGGVGRYEQYF. The CDR3 nucleotides are TGTGCCATCAGTGAGTCAGGAGGGGTGGGCCGGTACGAGCAGTACTTC.

V usage is TRBV29-1 and J usage is TRBJ2-1, with 10 bases matching TRBD1. This CDR3 is built from 14 residues. Germline V CDR1 and CDR2: SQVTM, ANQGSEA. V trimming: 3 bases; J trimming: 8 bases; junction bases outside the gene matches: 7. CDR3 nucleotide sequence: TGCAGCGTTGACGCGGGACAGGGGAACGATGAGCAGTTCTTC. As protein: CSVDAGQGNDEQFF.